Sequencing of this T cell receptor (beta chain) was carried out in a study of shared clonotypes between healthy human individuals. The study's findings and limits: The genetic and exposure-history diversity represented was limited by few donors.

Of note for this clone: Its antigen is not identified.

V was clipped by 5 bases and J by 5 bases, with 7 bases between them. There are 13 residues in the CDR3. Looked up from germline, CDR1 is MNHNY and CDR2 is SVGAGI (reference sequence). Original processing notes: In the immunoSEQ data, sequences were junction-only and lacked quality scores, so filtering differed. Here immunoSEQ multiplex PCR was the method, and the copy in TCRdb shows in-frame clones only, minus some. V and J calls plus clone size are reproduced from that table; the DNA served to infer D and trimming. Among about 2.4 million clones listed, over 85% were seen once. Donors included only healthy HIV-negative adults lacking recent acute infections or vaccinations.

The rearrangement links TRBV6-6 to TRBJ1-6; possible D gene TRBD1, 5 bases. The TCR was taken from a man aged 18 to 30 in good health. Some clones in this sample may be carry-over from other donors' samples. The sample was naive CD4+ T cells from PBMCs. Documented subset: CD45RA+ positively selected. CDR3 DNA sequence: TGTGCCAGCAGTCGGGGGGATAATTCACCCCTCCACTTT. Encoded protein: CASSRGDNSPLHF.